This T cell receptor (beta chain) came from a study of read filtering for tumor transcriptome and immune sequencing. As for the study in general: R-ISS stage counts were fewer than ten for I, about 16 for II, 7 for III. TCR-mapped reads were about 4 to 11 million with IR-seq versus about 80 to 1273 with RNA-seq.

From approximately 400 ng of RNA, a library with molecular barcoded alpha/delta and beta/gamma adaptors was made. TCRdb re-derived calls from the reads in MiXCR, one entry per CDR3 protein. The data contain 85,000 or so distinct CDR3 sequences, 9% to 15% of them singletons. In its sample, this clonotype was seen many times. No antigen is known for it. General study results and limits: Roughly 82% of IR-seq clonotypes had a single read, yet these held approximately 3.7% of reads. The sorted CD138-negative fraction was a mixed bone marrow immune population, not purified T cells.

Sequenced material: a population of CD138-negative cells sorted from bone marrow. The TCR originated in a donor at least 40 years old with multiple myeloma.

CDR3: CASSIQGLNTEAFF. The CDR3 region has the DNA TGTGCCAGCAGTATTCAGGGGCTGAACACTGAAGCTTTCTTT. The chain couples TRBV6-6 to TRBJ1-1; weak D call: TRBD1 (6 bases). The CDR3 is 14 amino acids. With 5 bases removed from V and 0 bases from J, the gap between germline ends came to 10 bases. Germline lookup yields CDR1 MNHNY and CDR2 SVGAGI (reference sequence).